A single TCR beta chain is shown here with its context. Its antigen remains unknown. This entry is derived from a study of response to subunit inactivated influenza vaccine. Whole-study findings and limits: Every seasonal influenza vaccination brings in few new T cells, the authors suggested.

MiXCR, run by TCRdb on the RT-PCR reads, gives a single entry per CDR3 protein. The sample lists about 300,000 distinct CDR3 sequences, 20% to 25% occurring once. V shed 2 bases and J 4 bases; nucleotides not matched to a gene: 5. This CDR3 spans 15 amino acids. Germline CDR1 and CDR2: SGHKS and YYEKEE (reference sequence). Sample: PBMCs from blood, taken around 22 months after vaccination. This chain uses TRBV5-5 with TRBJ2-1; 8 bases are shared with TRBD1. The receptor comes from a man aged 50-75 years who received an inactivated influenza vaccine. The CDR3 nucleotides are TGTGCCAGCAGCTTAGGACAGGGAATGTACAATGAGCAGTTCTTC. As protein: CASSLGQGMYNEQFF.